Presented here are 9 T cell receptor beta chains from one specimen sequenced in a study of blood T cell repertoires in COVID-19. Libraries were prepared by immunoSEQ multiplex PCR; TCRdb keeps only in-frame clonotypes and omits some of them. Among around 140,000 clones listed, roughly four fifths were seen once. Specimen: peripheral blood. Receptors were obtained from a human donor with acute or convalescent COVID-19. The donor label of this sample is uncertain.

In its sample, this clone was seen many times. J is TRBJ2-7 and V is TRBV24-1; TRBD2 is a possible D gene (5 bases). V lost 0 bases, J lost 3 bases, and 5 bases lay in between. The CDR3 runs 13 residues. From germline, CDR1 is KGHDR and CDR2 SFDVKD. CDR3 sequence (DNA): TGTGCCACCAGTGATTTGGGACTCTACGAGCAGTACTTC. It encodes CATSDLGLYEQYF.

The J gene is TRBJ1-6, the V gene TRBV14; D gene unclear. Germline V gene sequence: CDR1 SGHDN, CDR2 FVKESK. CDR3 length equals 14 residues. Between the trimmed V and J ends, which lost 4 bases and 8 bases, there was a span of 12 bases. CDR3 sequence reads: CASSRSGGYSPLHF. The DNA of the CDR3 is TGTGCCAGCAGCCGAAGTGGAGGGTATTCACCCCTCCACTTT.

The V and J genes are TRBV5-1 and TRBJ1-4; no definite D call. Germline V gene sequence: CDR1 SGHRS, CDR2 YFSETQ. Trimming pared 0 bases from V and 6 bases from J, leaving 12 bases between. CDR3 length: 15 residues. The CDR3 DNA is TGCGCCAGCAGCTTGGTGCCGGGTCTATATGAAAAACTGTTTTTT. Protein: CASSLVPGLYEKLFF. The complete variable domain, with remaining parts taken from reference TRBV5-1 and TRBJ1-4, reads KAGVTQTPRYLIKTRGQQVTLSCSPISGHRSVSWYQQTPGQGLQFLFEYFSETQRNKGNFPGRFSGRQFSNSRSEMNVSTLELGDSALYLCASSLVPGLYEKLFFGSGTQLSVL.

The chain employs TRBV19 and TRBJ2-1; a weak D match, TRBD1 (6 bases). Germline lookup yields CDR1 LNHDA and CDR2 SQIVND (reference sequence). CDR3 length: 13 residues. The V gene lost 4 bases and the J gene lost 4 bases, with 8 bases spanning the gap. The CDR3 coding sequence is TGTGCCAGTAGTACCGGACAGTACAATGAGCAGTTCTTC. It specifies CASSTGQYNEQFF.

The J gene is TRBJ1-3, the V gene TRBV9; D is unclear. Germline CDR1 reads SGDLS; CDR2 reads YYNGEE. Trimming shortened V by 7 bases and J by 0 bases, and 11 bases separated the two germline ends. This CDR3 region has 14 residues. CDR3 DNA: TGTGCCAGCGGAGCCCCAGTCTCTGGAAACACCATATATTTT. Translated, it gives CASGAPVSGNTIYF.

The chain employs TRBV25-1 and TRBJ2-1; 9 bases match TRBD2. V shed 3 bases, J shed 7 bases, and the junction held 7 bases outside the gene matches. Germline V gene lookup returns CDR1 MGHDK and CDR2 SYGVNS. This CDR3 comprises 15 residues. The CDR3 region is CASSDLGAGGNEQFF. The CDR3 region has the DNA TGTGCCAGCAGTGACCTAGGGGCGGGGGGGAATGAGCAGTTCTTC.

The CDR3 loop reads CASRKTSGGGDTQYF. The CDR3, as DNA: TGCGCCAGCAGAAAGACTAGCGGGGGTGGGGATACGCAGTATTTT. The chain couples TRBV5-1 to TRBJ2-3; 12 bases line up with TRBD2. This CDR3 is built from 15 residues. Germline assignment: CDR1 SGHRS and CDR2 YFSETQ. The ends lost 5 bases at V and 6 bases at J; junction bases unmatched: 7.

This chain links TRBV6-6 with TRBJ1-2; D is ambiguous. The CDR3 consists of 14 residues. V was trimmed by 2 bases and J by 4 bases, leaving 11 bases between them. Germline V gives CDR1 MNHNY, CDR2 SVGAGI (reference sequence). The CDR3: CASSYVRGAYGYTF. CDR3 DNA sequence: TGTGCCAGCAGTTACGTGCGGGGTGCCTATGGCTACACCTTC.

The chain has TRBV3-1 (or the pseudogene TRBV3-2) and TRBJ2-2; 7 bases agree with TRBD2. With V trimmed by 1 base and J by 6 bases, 11 bases remained unmatched. Germline V gives CDR1 LGHDT, CDR2 YNNKEL (reference sequence). The CDR3 length is 17 residues. CDR3 residues: CASSQGRSGASSGELFF. CDR3 DNA: TGTGCCAGCAGCCAAGGGAGAAGCGGGGCTAGCTCCGGGGAGCTGTTTTTT.